This is a list of T cell receptor beta chains from one sample in a study of blood T cell repertoires in COVID-19. Using immunoSEQ multiplex PCR, the repertoire was profiled, and TCRdb retains in-frame clones only, with some absent. The table records over 250,000 clones, around nine tenths of them present only once. Sequencing used PBMCs or T cells enriched from blood (not recorded which). These receptors all stem from a woman aged 18-29 years who had recovered from COVID-19. Each CDR3 is given with its conserved first and last residue. The order of the fields is D gene, clone size, V gene, J gene, CDR3 protein, CDR3 DNA. D genes are given only for firm matches. Clone size is stated in some rows and not others, as once, few, many or a class when expanded.

d_call: .; clone_size: .; v_call: TRBV18; j_call: TRBJ2-7; cdr3_aa: CASSPRSIAGRSYEQYF; cdr3_nt: TGTGCCAGCTCACCCCGTTCTATCGCGGGCCGTTCCTACGAGCAGTACTTC
d_call: TRBD2; clone_size: .; v_call: TRBV10-3; j_call: TRBJ2-1; cdr3_aa: CAISESERGLYNEQFF; cdr3_nt: TGTGCCATCAGTGAGTCTGAGCGGGGCCTCTACAATGAGCAGTTCTTC
d_call: .; clone_size: once; v_call: TRBV5-6; j_call: TRBJ1-6; cdr3_aa: CASSPGSSSSYNSPLHF; cdr3_nt: TGTGCCAGCAGCCCGGGTTCGTCGAGCTCCTATAATTCACCCCTCCACTTT
d_call: .; clone_size: .; v_call: TRBV2; j_call: TRBJ2-4; cdr3_aa: CASSGVRTAGQYF; cdr3_nt: TGTGCCAGCAGTGGGGTTAGGACCGCGGGTCAGTACTTC
d_call: TRBD1; clone_size: .; v_call: TRBV5-1; j_call: TRBJ2-1; cdr3_aa: CASSSRQGKNEQFF; cdr3_nt: TGCGCCAGCAGCTCTCGACAGGGGAAAAATGAGCAGTTCTTC
d_call: .; clone_size: .; v_call: TRBV24-1; j_call: TRBJ2-7; cdr3_aa: CATSESHYDEQYF; cdr3_nt: TGTGCCACCAGTGAGTCCCACTACGACGAGCAGTACTTC
d_call: .; clone_size: few; v_call: TRBV19; j_call: TRBJ1-2; cdr3_aa: CASSVSGQSFNYGYTF; cdr3_nt: TGTGCCAGTAGTGTATCCGGACAGTCGTTTAACTATGGCTACACCTTC
d_call: .; clone_size: .; v_call: TRBV11-2; j_call: TRBJ2-3; cdr3_aa: CASSLDRQATDTQYF; cdr3_nt: TGTGCCAGCAGCTTAGATCGGCAGGCCACAGATACGCAGTATTTT
d_call: .; clone_size: .; v_call: TRBV4-3; j_call: TRBJ1-5; cdr3_aa: CASSQDLEQPQHF; cdr3_nt: TGCGCCAGCAGCCAAGATTTGGAGCAGCCCCAGCATTTT
d_call: .; clone_size: .; v_call: TRBV29-1; j_call: TRBJ1-1; cdr3_aa: CSVENAGSRTEAFF; cdr3_nt: TGCAGCGTTGAGAACGCGGGATCTCGTACTGAAGCTTTCTTT
d_call: TRBD1; clone_size: .; v_call: TRBV11-2; j_call: TRBJ2-1; cdr3_aa: CASSFTGGIYNEQFF; cdr3_nt: TGTGCCAGCAGCTTCACAGGGGGAATCTACAATGAGCAGTTCTTC
d_call: TRBD1; clone_size: .; v_call: TRBV29-1; j_call: TRBJ2-7; cdr3_aa: CSAFDGTGLNEQYF; cdr3_nt: TGCAGCGCTTTCGATGGGACAGGGCTTAACGAGCAGTACTTC
d_call: .; clone_size: .; v_call: TRBV30; j_call: TRBJ2-7; cdr3_aa: CAWSVGSGPAYEQYF; cdr3_nt: TGTGCCTGGAGTGTAGGTAGCGGCCCAGCCTACGAGCAGTACTTC
d_call: .; clone_size: once; v_call: TRBV18; j_call: TRBJ1-6; cdr3_aa: CASSQQQNSPLHF; cdr3_nt: TGTGCCAGCTCACAACAGCAAAATTCACCCCTCCACTTT
d_call: TRBD2; clone_size: .; v_call: TRBV7-2; j_call: TRBJ2-5; cdr3_aa: CASSLPPILAGEETQYF; cdr3_nt: TGTGCCAGCAGCCTCCCCCCTATACTAGCGGGGGAAGAGACCCAGTACTTC
d_call: TRBD2; clone_size: .; v_call: TRBV2; j_call: TRBJ2-3; cdr3_aa: CASSEFLSGETTSTDTQYF; cdr3_nt: TGTGCCAGCAGTGAATTTTTAAGCGGGGAAACTACTAGCACAGATACGCAGTATTTT
d_call: TRBD2; clone_size: .; v_call: TRBV27; j_call: TRBJ2-1; cdr3_aa: CASSREGLAGVNEQFF; cdr3_nt: TGTGCCAGCAGCCGGGAGGGACTAGCGGGAGTGAATGAGCAGTTCTTC
d_call: .; clone_size: .; v_call: TRBV6-5; j_call: TRBJ1-5; cdr3_aa: CASRGAGNQPQHF; cdr3_nt: TGTGCCAGCAGGGGCGCAGGCAATCAGCCCCAGCATTTT
d_call: .; clone_size: .; v_call: TRBV5-6; j_call: TRBJ2-3; cdr3_aa: CASSYRSGLTDTQYF; cdr3_nt: TGTGCCAGCAGTTACCGTAGCGGACTCACAGATACGCAGTATTTT
d_call: TRBD1; clone_size: .; v_call: TRBV6-5; j_call: TRBJ1-2; cdr3_aa: CASRAGTGNNYGYTF; cdr3_nt: TGTGCCAGCAGGGCCGGGACAGGGAACAACTATGGCTACACCTTC
d_call: TRBD2; clone_size: .; v_call: TRBV5-1; j_call: TRBJ2-1; cdr3_aa: CASSLGLAGGTYNEQFF; cdr3_nt: TGCGCCAGCAGCTTAGGACTAGCGGGAGGCACCTACAATGAGCAGTTCTTC
d_call: .; clone_size: .; v_call: TRBV5-1; j_call: TRBJ1-2; cdr3_aa: CASSPSNYDRPYTF; cdr3_nt: TGCGCCAGCAGCCCGTCGAACTACGACAGGCCCTACACCTTC
d_call: .; clone_size: .; v_call: TRBV7-2; j_call: TRBJ2-2; cdr3_aa: CASSPSTGELFF; cdr3_nt: TGTGCCAGCAGCCCGAGCACCGGGGAGCTGTTTTTT
d_call: .; clone_size: .; v_call: TRBV7-8; j_call: TRBJ1-6; cdr3_aa: CASSSTAAGGRGNSPLHF; cdr3_nt: TGTGCCAGCAGCTCCACCGCGGCGGGCGGCAGGGGAAATTCACCCCTCCACTTT
d_call: TRBD1; clone_size: .; v_call: TRBV7-9; j_call: TRBJ1-3; cdr3_aa: CASSSIPGQGSGNTIYF; cdr3_nt: TGTGCCAGCAGTTCTATACCGGGACAGGGGTCTGGAAACACCATATATTTT
d_call: TRBD2; clone_size: .; v_call: TRBV5-1; j_call: TRBJ2-5; cdr3_aa: CASSLIGRAQETQYF; cdr3_nt: TGCGCCAGCAGCTTGATAGGGAGGGCTCAGGAGACCCAGTACTTC
d_call: .; clone_size: once; v_call: TRBV13; j_call: TRBJ2-7; cdr3_aa: CASSRPGYEQYF; cdr3_nt: TGTGCCAGCAGCCGCCCCGGCTACGAGCAGTACTTC
d_call: .; clone_size: .; v_call: TRBV28; j_call: TRBJ1-2; cdr3_aa: CASSSLKSPPGYTF; cdr3_nt: TGTGCCAGCAGTTCGCTAAAATCCCCCCCTGGCTACACCTTC
d_call: TRBD1; clone_size: once; v_call: TRBV4-3; j_call: TRBJ2-5; cdr3_aa: CASSQMGQTQETQYF; cdr3_nt: TGCGCCAGCAGCCAAATGGGACAGACCCAAGAGACCCAGTACTTC
d_call: TRBD2; clone_size: .; v_call: TRBV27; j_call: TRBJ2-7; cdr3_aa: CASTPGGRRYHEQYF; cdr3_nt: TGTGCCAGCACACCGGGGGGGCGTAGGTACCACGAGCAGTACTTC
d_call: .; clone_size: .; v_call: TRBV28; j_call: TRBJ2-3; cdr3_aa: CAVQGSRTDTQYF; cdr3_nt: TGTGCAGTCCAGGGGTCGCGCACAGATACGCAGTATTTT
d_call: .; clone_size: .; v_call: TRBV7-2; j_call: TRBJ1-6; cdr3_aa: CASSLELGPLHF; cdr3_nt: TGTGCCAGCAGCTTAGAGCTTGGACCCCTCCACTTT
d_call: .; clone_size: .; v_call: TRBV4-3; j_call: TRBJ1-1; cdr3_aa: CASSQDWGVMNTEAFF; cdr3_nt: TGCGCCAGCAGCCAAGATTGGGGGGTTATGAACACTGAAGCTTTCTTT
d_call: .; clone_size: .; v_call: TRBV7-9; j_call: TRBJ2-3; cdr3_aa: CASSFSGQPTDTQYF; cdr3_nt: TGTGCCAGCAGCTTCTCAGGACAGCCCACAGATACGCAGTATTTT
d_call: .; clone_size: .; v_call: TRBV7-8; j_call: TRBJ2-7; cdr3_aa: CASSHDSYEQYF; cdr3_nt: TGTGCCAGCAGCCACGACAGCTACGAGCAGTACTTC
d_call: TRBD1; clone_size: .; v_call: TRBV6-2/TRBV6-3; j_call: TRBJ1-2; cdr3_aa: CASSYSRTAGTGSYGYTF; cdr3_nt: TGTGCCAGCAGTTACTCCCGCACCGCCGGGACAGGTAGCTATGGCTACACCTTC
d_call: .; clone_size: .; v_call: TRBV3-1/TRBV3-2; j_call: TRBJ2-2; cdr3_aa: CASSQVTSTSGTGELFF; cdr3_nt: TGTGCCAGCAGCCAAGTGACTAGTACCTCGGGCACCGGGGAGCTGTTTTTT
d_call: .; clone_size: .; v_call: TRBV15; j_call: TRBJ2-3; cdr3_aa: CATSRDGSGVEDTQYF; cdr3_nt: TGTGCCACCAGCAGAGACGGCTCGGGGGTAGAAGATACGCAGTATTTT
d_call: .; clone_size: .; v_call: TRBV5-6; j_call: TRBJ1-6; cdr3_aa: CASSEQSNSPLHF; cdr3_nt: TGTGCCAGCAGCGAACAGTCTAATTCACCCCTCCACTTT
d_call: TRBD1; clone_size: .; v_call: TRBV7-3; j_call: TRBJ2-3; cdr3_aa: CASSLRPTAGGGDDTQYF; cdr3_nt: TGTGCCAGCAGCTTAAGACCGACGGCAGGGGGTGGAGATGATACGCAGTATTTT
d_call: .; clone_size: .; v_call: TRBV10-3; j_call: TRBJ1-1; cdr3_aa: CAISDGRKDEAFF; cdr3_nt: TGTGCCATCAGTGACGGCAGGAAGGATGAAGCTTTCTTT
d_call: TRBD1; clone_size: .; v_call: TRBV7-9; j_call: TRBJ2-1; cdr3_aa: CASSSRDRSYNEQFF; cdr3_nt: TGTGCCAGCAGTTCCCGGGACAGGAGCTACAATGAGCAGTTCTTC
d_call: TRBD1; clone_size: .; v_call: TRBV3-1/TRBV3-2; j_call: TRBJ2-7; cdr3_aa: CASSQDLRTGGSYEQYF; cdr3_nt: TGTGCCAGCAGCCAAGATCTTAGGACAGGGGGGTCCTACGAGCAGTACTTC
d_call: .; clone_size: .; v_call: TRBV19; j_call: TRBJ1-6; cdr3_aa: CASSNRGSYNSPLHF; cdr3_nt: TGTGCCAGTAGTAACCGGGGATCCTATAATTCACCCCTCCACTTT
d_call: TRBD1; clone_size: .; v_call: TRBV6-5; j_call: TRBJ2-7; cdr3_aa: CASIDRAQNEQYF; cdr3_nt: TGTGCCAGCATAGACAGGGCTCAAAACGAGCAGTACTTC
d_call: TRBD2; clone_size: .; v_call: TRBV9; j_call: TRBJ2-2; cdr3_aa: CASSVDPSGDESGELFF; cdr3_nt: TGTGCCAGCAGCGTAGATCCTAGCGGGGATGAAAGCGGGGAGCTGTTTTTT
d_call: TRBD2; clone_size: .; v_call: TRBV6-6; j_call: TRBJ2-2; cdr3_aa: CATSSGRNTGELFF; cdr3_nt: TGTGCCACCTCTAGCGGGAGGAACACCGGGGAGCTGTTTTTT
d_call: TRBD1; clone_size: once; v_call: TRBV2; j_call: TRBJ1-2; cdr3_aa: CASSRQGSGYTF; cdr3_nt: TGTGCCAGCAGCCGACAGGGATCTGGCTACACCTTC
d_call: TRBD1; clone_size: .; v_call: TRBV27; j_call: TRBJ2-7; cdr3_aa: CASSLSKRVSGTGVSYEQYF; cdr3_nt: TGTGCCAGCAGTTTATCTAAGCGTGTATCCGGGACAGGGGTATCCTACGAGCAGTACTTC
d_call: .; clone_size: .; v_call: TRBV5-1; j_call: TRBJ1-2; cdr3_aa: CASSLGWSLYGYTF; cdr3_nt: TGCGCCAGCAGCTTGGGTTGGAGCCTCTATGGCTACACCTTC
d_call: TRBD1; clone_size: .; v_call: TRBV28; j_call: TRBJ1-4; cdr3_aa: CASSLLQGGEKLFF; cdr3_nt: TGTGCCAGCAGTTTATTACAGGGGGGGGAAAAACTGTTTTTT
d_call: TRBD1; clone_size: .; v_call: TRBV5-1; j_call: TRBJ2-1; cdr3_aa: CASSLAETGVGEQFF; cdr3_nt: TGCGCCAGCAGCTTGGCCGAGACAGGGGTCGGTGAGCAGTTCTTC
d_call: .; clone_size: .; v_call: TRBV5-4; j_call: TRBJ2-2; cdr3_aa: CASSLDAGQAATGELFF; cdr3_nt: TGTGCCAGCAGCTTAGATGCGGGCCAAGCTGCCACCGGGGAGCTGTTTTTT
d_call: .; clone_size: .; v_call: TRBV5-1; j_call: TRBJ1-3; cdr3_aa: CASSLVQGSGNTIYF; cdr3_nt: TGCGCCAGCAGCTTGGTGCAGGGCTCTGGAAACACCATATATTTT
d_call: .; clone_size: once; v_call: TRBV7-9; j_call: TRBJ2-1; cdr3_aa: CASSIDSYNEQFF; cdr3_nt: TGTGCCAGCAGCATCGACAGCTACAATGAGCAGTTCTTC
d_call: TRBD1; clone_size: .; v_call: TRBV9; j_call: TRBJ2-1; cdr3_aa: CASSVTGGSVNEQFF; cdr3_nt: TGTGCCAGCAGTGTTACAGGGGGCTCGGTCAATGAGCAGTTCTTC
d_call: .; clone_size: .; v_call: TRBV19; j_call: TRBJ1-6; cdr3_aa: CASSGGRRSSYNSPLHF; cdr3_nt: TGTGCCAGTAGTGGCGGGCGCAGGAGCTCCTATAATTCACCCCTCCACTTT
d_call: TRBD2; clone_size: many; v_call: TRBV3-1/TRBV3-2; j_call: TRBJ2-7; cdr3_aa: CASSQGGREAPYEQYF; cdr3_nt: TGTGCCAGCAGCCAAGGGGGGCGGGAGGCTCCCTACGAGCAGTACTTC
d_call: .; clone_size: .; v_call: TRBV5-1; j_call: TRBJ1-6; cdr3_aa: CASSFNGRGKSPLHF; cdr3_nt: TGCGCCAGCAGCTTTAACGGCAGGGGAAAATCACCCCTCCACTTT
d_call: .; clone_size: .; v_call: TRBV21-1; j_call: TRBJ2-1; cdr3_aa: CASSNPKKTGGGEQFF; cdr3_nt: TGTGCCAGCAGCAACCCCAAGAAGACAGGGGGCGGTGAGCAGTTCTTC